Listed below are T cell receptor beta chains from one sample, sequenced in a study of blood T cells in healthy people across ages. TCRdb reprocessed the 5' RACE reads with MiXCR, giving one entry per CDR3 protein. The profile shows more than 500,000 distinct CDR3 sequences, about 27% of them singletons. The same sample was also studied in work on T cells of mothers and their children.

Specimen: blood. The receptors stem from a boy between 2 and 10 years old in good health. The CDR3 runs from the conserved cysteine through the conserved F or W. The D gene is left open where the match is weak. Expanded clones get a size class; other rows say once, few or many, or leave the size out.

TGCAGTGCTCTAGCATCATCCCGGGGAAGCACAGATACGCAGTATTTT	CSALASSRGSTDTQYF	NA	TRBJ2-3	few	TRBV20-1
TGTGCCAGCAGTTACGATAGCGGGAGGAAAGAGACCCAGTACTTC	CASSYDSGRKETQYF	TRBD2	TRBJ2-5	few	TRBV6-6
TGTGCCAGCAGTGAGGCGGGTGAGGGGACCTACGAGCAGTACTTC	CASSEAGEGTYEQYF	NA	TRBJ2-7	NA	TRBV6-1
TGTGCCTGGAGTGGTCTGGATTTCGGGGCGGACACGAGCTCTGGAAACACCATATATTTT	CAWSGLDFGADTSSGNTIYF	NA	TRBJ1-3	NA	TRBV30
TGCGCCAGCAGCCAAGGGGGGACTAGAGTGAACAATGAGCAGTTCTTC	CASSQGGTRVNNEQFF	TRBD2	TRBJ2-1	NA	TRBV4-3
TGTGCCAGCAGCTTAGGGGGACTAGCTTCTGGTTATGAGCAGTTCTTC	CASSLGGLASGYEQFF	TRBD2	TRBJ2-1	NA	TRBV9
TGTGCCAGCAGCCCCAACATAGGGGCGACGACTAGCGGGGGTCCAGAGACCCAGTACTTC	CASSPNIGATTSGGPETQYF	TRBD2	TRBJ2-5	few	TRBV11-1
TGTGCCTGGAAGGTGGGACAGGGCCGGACCCAGTACTTC	CAWKVGQGRTQYF	TRBD1	TRBJ2-5	NA	TRBV30
TGTGCCAGCAGCTTGGGTGGGGGGCGCGGGAGCAATCAGCCCCAGCATTTT	CASSLGGGRGSNQPQHF	NA	TRBJ1-5	NA	TRBV5-6
TGTGCCAGTAGTATAGCACACGGGACTAGGTATGAGCAGTTCTTC	CASSIAHGTRYEQFF	TRBD2	TRBJ2-1	NA	TRBV19
TGCGCCAGCAGCCAAGATCAAAGGGACAGCACAGATACGCAGTATTTT	CASSQDQRDSTDTQYF	NA	TRBJ2-3	few	TRBV4-1
TGTGCCAGCAGCTCAGACGGGGGGCCTTTCCAAGAGACCCAGTACTTC	CASSSDGGPFQETQYF	NA	TRBJ2-5	few	TRBV7-9
TGTGCCAGCAGTTACGGGCTTACCGGGGAGCTGTTTTTT	CASSYGLTGELFF	NA	TRBJ2-2	few	TRBV6-2/TRBV6-3
TGTGCCAGCAGCCCAGGGGGGACCCGCTCTCAAGAGACCCAGTACTTC	CASSPGGTRSQETQYF	NA	TRBJ2-5	NA	TRBV9
TGCAGTGCTAGGACTAGCGGGGGTACATATACGCAGTATTTT	CSARTSGGTYTQYF	TRBD2	TRBJ2-3	few	TRBV20-1
TGCGCCAGCAGTTACGATCTGACAGGGTTCTTC	CASSYDLTGFF	TRBD1	TRBJ2-5	NA	TRBV5-1
TGTGCCTGGAGTGGGTCCATTCGGGGGCCCCAGCATTTT	CAWSGSIRGPQHF	NA	TRBJ1-5	NA	TRBV30
TGTGCCAGCTCAGCCGAAGGAGGTCTCATAACCATTCAGTACTTC	CASSAEGGLITIQYF	NA	TRBJ2-4	NA	TRBV18
TGTGCCAGCAGTGACTGGGGCGGGGCGCGAACTAATGAAAAACTGTTTTTT	CASSDWGGARTNEKLFF	NA	TRBJ1-4	NA	TRBV25-1
TGTGCCAGCAGCTTCTCCCGTCGAGGTGAGCAGTTCTTC	CASSFSRRGEQFF	NA	TRBJ2-1	NA	TRBV7-8
TGCAGTGCTAGAGTGGCCTTGAGGGAGACCCAGTACTTC	CSARVALRETQYF	NA	TRBJ2-5	few	TRBV20-1
TGTGCCACCAGCAGAGGAGGGACAGGGGGTCCCAAGACCCAGTACTTC	CATSRGGTGGPKTQYF	TRBD1	TRBJ2-5	NA	TRBV15
TGTGCCAGCAGCCAAGGTCCGGGGGAGACCCAGTACTTC	CASSQGPGETQYF	NA	TRBJ2-5	NA	TRBV3-1
TGTGCCAGCAGTTTGAGCCAGGGGGCTTATTACGAGCAGTACTTC	CASSLSQGAYYEQYF	TRBD1	TRBJ2-7	NA	TRBV12-3/TRBV12-4
TGTGCCAGCAGCCCCCGGGGAGAGGAGGCAGCCTACAATGAGCAGTTCTTC	CASSPRGEEAAYNEQFF	NA	TRBJ2-1	NA	TRBV7-9
TGCGCCAGCAGCTTGGAGCCGGGATTCTCCTACGAGCAGTACTTC	CASSLEPGFSYEQYF	NA	TRBJ2-7	many	TRBV5-1
TGCAGTGCTAGAGATGCGACAGGGGAGTACGAGCAGTACTTC	CSARDATGEYEQYF	TRBD1	TRBJ2-7	few	TRBV20-1
TGTGCCAGCAGCCTCGCCACGGGCTTACTTTCAGATACGCAGTATTTT	CASSLATGLLSDTQYF	NA	TRBJ2-3	few	TRBV27